Below, 20 T cell receptor beta chains from the same sample are listed, as sequenced in a study of T cell responses to AZD1222 COVID-19 vaccine. Method: immunoSEQ multiplex PCR; TCRdb's copy keeps in-frame clones and lacks some. There are about 110,000 clones in the sample; 88% occur only once, and more than 10% lies in the top ten. This specimen consisted of peripheral blood, obtained on day 0 of MenACWY control vaccination. The origin of the receptors is an adult in good health.

The chain has TRBV9 and TRBJ2-3; 14 bases line up with TRBD2. CDR3 length: 19 amino acids. The trim removed 3 bases at V and 0 bases at J, leaving 9 bases unmatched. Germline V gene lookup returns CDR1 SGDLS and CDR2 YYNGEE. Written as DNA, the CDR3 is TGTGCCAGCAGCGCCACCGGGACTAGCGGGGGACCTAGCACAGATACGCAGTATTTT. Residues: CASSATGTSGGPSTDTQYF.

Notes on this clone: At one end the junction does not follow the germline gene, possibly because of a read error. This chain connects TRBV6-5 to TRBJ2-5; TRBD2 matches 9 bases. The CDR3 has 12 residues. Germline assignment: CDR1 MNHEY and CDR2 SVGAGI. DNA for the CDR3: TGCGCGGGGGGGAGGGACCAAGAGACCCAGTACTTC. Its translation: CAGGRDQETQYF.

V usage is TRBV29-1 and J usage is TRBJ2-1, with a possible D match to TRBD1 (5 bases). V was clipped by 8 bases and J by 8 bases, with 16 bases between them. The CDR3 spans 12 residues. Per germline, CDR1 SQVTM and CDR2 ANQGSEA. The CDR3: CSSLVGAHEQFF. The DNA for the CDR3 is TGCAGCTCCCTGGTTGGGGCCCATGAGCAGTTCTTC.

This clone occurred a few times. The chain is built from TRBV5-1 and TRBJ2-7; D could derive from TRBD1 or TRBD2 (5 bases each). Germline V gene lookup returns CDR1 SGHRS and CDR2 YFSETQ. V lost 3 bases and J lost 2, with 12 bases in between. The CDR3 sequence is 14 residues long. CDR3 region: CASSWGPLAYEQYF. Here the CDR3 DNA reads TGCGCCAGCAGCTGGGGACCTCTCGCCTACGAGCAGTACTTC. Full variable domain (missing parts from reference TRBV5-1 and TRBJ2-7): KAGVTQTPRYLIKTRGQQVTLSCSPISGHRSVSWYQQTPGQGLQFLFEYFSETQRNKGNFPGRFSGRQFSNSRSEMNVSTLELGDSALYLCASSWGPLAYEQYFGPGTRLTVT.

The chain employs TRBV6-5 and TRBJ1-6; D possibly corresponds to TRBD1 (6 bases). The V gene's germline CDR1 is MNHEY and CDR2 SVGAGI. The length of the CDR3 is 12 residues. V was clipped by 9 bases and J by 13 bases, with 16 bases between them. The CDR3 nucleotides read TGTGCCAGTTCCAGAGGGGACACCCCCCTCCACTTT. Its translation: CASSRGDTPLHF.

The chain employs TRBV7-2 and TRBJ2-6; 14 bases line up with TRBD2. This CDR3 has 18 residues. Looked up from germline, CDR1 is SGHTA and CDR2 is FQGNSA. V shed 5 bases, J shed 4 bases, and the junction held 7 bases outside the gene matches. CDR3 DNA sequence: TGTGCCAGCAGCAAACGACTAGCGGGGGGGCCGGGGGCCAACGTCCTGACTTTC. Residues: CASSKRLAGGPGANVLTF.

The gene calls are TRBV5-8 and TRBJ2-3; 8 bases line up with TRBD2. This CDR3 has 17 amino acids. CDR1 is SGHTS, CDR2 YDEGEE, per germline. With 3 bases clipped from V and 2 bases from J, the junction kept 11 bases outside the gene matches. The CDR3 coding sequence is TGTGCCAGCAGCTCGGCGGGGGGCGGGCCTTCCACAGATACGCAGTATTTT. Protein sequence: CASSSAGGGPSTDTQYF.

The chain has TRBV5-5 and TRBJ1-5; TRBD1 agrees at 7 bases. CDR1 is SGHKS, CDR2 YYEKEE, per germline (reference sequence). There are 15 residues in the CDR3. The V segment lost 4 bases and the J segment 0 bases; nucleotides outside the gene matches: 4. For the CDR3, the DNA is TGTGCCAGCAGCCCGGGACAGCATAGCAATCAGCCCCAGCATTTT. Protein: CASSPGQHSNQPQHF.

The rearrangement uses TRBV4-1 and TRBJ2-7; maybe TRBD1 (5 bases). The CDR3 has 16 residues. Germline values: CDR1 MGHRA, CDR2 YSYEKL. V was clipped by 0 bases and J by 4 bases, with 16 bases between them. CDR3 region: CASSQDVGLGVYEQYF. DNA of the CDR3: TGCGCCAGCAGCCAAGATGTTGGTCTAGGGGTATACGAGCAGTACTTC.

This chain joins TRBV2 and TRBJ2-7; a possible D gene is TRBD2 (7 bases). The V and J ends lost 11 bases and 2 bases respectively, with 10 bases between them. Germline V lookup: CDR1 SNHLY, CDR2 FYNNEI. The length of the CDR3 is 11 residues. The CDR3 DNA sequence: TGTGCCGGGGAGGGGGCCTACGAGCAGTACTTC. Its translation is CAGEGAYEQYF. The variable domain in full, with the rest retrieved from reference TRBV2 and TRBJ2-7, is EPEVTQTPSHQVTQMGQEVILRCVPISNHLYFYWYRQILGQKVEFLVSFYNNEISEKSEIFDDQFSVERPDGSNFTLKIRSTKLEDSAMYFCAGEGAYEQYFGPGTRLTVT.

This chain uses TRBV4-3 with TRBJ2-3; D uncertain. CDR1 and CDR2 from the germline V gene are LGHNA and YSLEER. Trimming removed 4 bases at V and 3 bases at J, with 14 bases between. The CDR3 length is 15 residues. The CDR3 region is CASSRESFVTDTQYF. The CDR3 DNA follows: TGCGCCAGCAGCCGAGAGTCGTTTGTGACAGATACGCAGTATTTT.

V usage is TRBV19 and J usage is TRBJ1-1, with D possibly matching TRBD1 (5 bases). Germline CDR1 is LNHDA and CDR2 is SQIVND (reference sequence). The CDR3 covers 15 residues. The germline V and J ends were trimmed by 4 bases and 4 bases, with 16 bases remaining between them. In DNA, the CDR3 is TGTGCCAGTAGTAATTCAGGGTCCTTGAGCACTGAAGCTTTCTTT. Encoded protein: CASSNSGSLSTEAFF.

The rearrangement uses TRBV2 and TRBJ2-3; tentatively, D is TRBD2 (5 bases). V was pared by 4 bases and J by 5 bases, with 25 bases between. CDR3 size: 18 residues. Germline CDR1 reads SNHLY; CDR2 reads FYNNEI. Here the CDR3 reads CASSAGSPADSVGDTQYF. The CDR3 bases are TGTGCCAGCAGTGCTGGGTCCCCAGCGGACTCTGTAGGAGATACGCAGTATTTT.

The chain has TRBV19 and TRBJ2-5, with 9 bases matching TRBD1. Germline V CDR1 and CDR2: LNHDA, SQIVND (reference sequence). V lost 5 bases, J lost 5 bases, and 6 bases stayed unmatched. The CDR3 loop spans 14 amino acids. The CDR3 sequence is CASSPHRGLETQYF. As DNA, the CDR3 is TGTGCCAGTAGTCCGCACAGGGGGCTGGAGACCCAGTACTTC. Full variable domain (rest looked up from reference TRBV19 and TRBJ2-5): DGGITQSPKYLFRKEGQNVTLSCEQNLNHDAMYWYRQDPGQGLRLIYYSQIVNDFQKGDIAEGYSVSREKKESFPLTVTSAQKNPTAFYLCASSPHRGLETQYFGPGTRLLVL.

This clone was recorded a few times. J is TRBJ2-7 and V is TRBV20-1; 7 positions agree with TRBD2. Germline V lookup: CDR1 DFQATT, CDR2 SNEGSKA (reference sequence). V shed 3 bases and J 6 bases; nucleotides not matched to a gene: 11. This CDR3 is built from 14 residues. The DNA for the CDR3 is TGCAGTGCTAGTTGGGCGGGAGAGAGCTCCGAGCAGTACTTC. It encodes CSASWAGESSEQYF.

The chain joins TRBV4-1 to TRBJ1-3; D gene ambiguous. The CDR3 loop spans 15 amino acids. The germline V gene encodes CDR1 MGHRA and CDR2 YSYEKL. The V and J ends lost 2 bases and 6 bases respectively, with 14 bases between them. CDR3 bases: TGCGCCAGCAGCCAACCCCACGGTATTGAAAACACCATATATTTT. Translating gives CASSQPHGIENTIYF.

The chain links TRBV27 to TRBJ1-5; TRBD1 is a possible D gene (6 bases). This CDR3 comprises 15 residues. Trimming took off 4 bases at V and 1 base at J, with 11 bases between the two ends. Germline V gives CDR1 MNHEY, CDR2 SMNVEV (reference sequence). The CDR3 DNA follows: TGTGCCAGCAGTTATACAGGGCTGAGCAATCAGCCCCAGCATTTT. It specifies CASSYTGLSNQPQHF.

This clone has just one count. The rearrangement uses TRBV28 and TRBJ1-1, with a possible D match to TRBD1 (6 bases). This CDR3 has 15 amino acids. V lost 5 bases and J 1 base, leaving 14 bases between the germline ends. Germline V gene sequence: CDR1 MDHEN, CDR2 SYDVKM. The CDR3 region has the DNA TGTGCCAGCAGTATCGGGGGCAGAGGGAACACTGAAGCTTTCTTT. This translates into CASSIGGRGNTEAFF.

This rearrangement joins TRBV19 to TRBJ2-7, with a weak D call TRBD2 (7 bases). This CDR3 has 15 amino acids. The V and J ends lost 3 bases and 3 bases respectively, with 15 bases between them. Germline CDR1 reads LNHDA; CDR2 reads SQIVND (reference sequence). CDR3 nucleotides: TGTGCCAGTAGTATCGGGGGGCCTCGGGACTACGAGCAGTACTTC. It encodes CASSIGGPRDYEQYF.

The CDR3 loop is CASSQDGIAPGRGYTF. The CDR3 DNA reads as TGTGCCAGCAGCCAAGATGGGATAGCCCCGGGGCGAGGCTACACCTTC. V usage is TRBV4-2 and J usage is TRBJ1-2; a weak D match, TRBD1 (5 bases). Germline V gene data show CDR1 as LGHNA and CDR2 as YNFKEQ. This CDR3 is 16 amino acids long. V gave up 0 bases and J gave up 8 bases, with 19 bases separating them.